The 7 T cell receptor beta chains below were found in one sample sequenced in a study of shared clonotypes between healthy human individuals. Assay used: immunoSEQ multiplex PCR; TCRdb lists only in-frame clones, some missing. This repertoire shows under 1,100,000 clones, about 75% found once; its top ten account for approximately 1.5%. Material: memory CD4+ T cells sorted from blood. Stated subset: CD45RA-negative fraction. The receptors shown here come from a man aged 18-30 years in good health.

V gene TRBV7-2 combines with J gene TRBJ1-1, with D maybe TRBD1 (6 bases). The V gene's germline CDR1 is SGHTA and CDR2 FQGNSA. The CDR3 spans 14 residues. V was shortened by 2 bases and J by 8 bases, with 15 bases between the two germline ends. CDR3 amino acids: CASSLLAGATEAFF. Written as DNA, the CDR3 is TGTGCCAGCAGCTTATTGGCAGGGGCCACCGAAGCTTTCTTT.

V usage is TRBV28 and J usage is TRBJ2-5; the D gene is possibly TRBD2 (6 bases). Germline V gene data show CDR1 as MDHEN and CDR2 as SYDVKM. Trimming took off 7 bases at V and 4 bases at J, with 19 bases between the two ends. CDR3 length equals 15 residues. In DNA form, the CDR3 reads TGTGCCAGCAAGGAGGGTCCTCCCCATGGAGAGACCCAGTACTTC. Protein product: CASKEGPPHGETQYF.

The V and J genes are TRBV5-8 and TRBJ2-5; TRBD2 aligns across 9 bases. CDR1 is SGHTS and CDR2 is YDEGEE in the germline V gene. The CDR3 sequence is 18 residues long. The V and J ends lost 3 bases and 2 bases, in that order; junction bases with no gene match: 14. The CDR3 bases are TGTGCCAGCAGCTCGGGACACACGACTAGCGGAACACAAGAGACCCAGTACTTC. It yields the protein CASSSGHTTSGTQETQYF.

The chain recombines TRBV30 with TRBJ2-2, with D perhaps being TRBD1 or TRBD2 (6 bases each). Germline V gene lookup returns CDR1 GTSNPN and CDR2 SVGIG (reference sequence). The CDR3 has 13 residues. Trimming shortened V by 4 bases and J by 4 bases, and 10 bases separated the two germline ends. The CDR3 reads CAWKGGGTGELFF. For the CDR3, the DNA is TGTGCCTGGAAGGGGGGCGGCACCGGGGAGCTGTTTTTT.

The rearrangement joins TRBV11-2 to TRBJ2-7; the D is unclear. Germline assignment: CDR1 SGHAT and CDR2 FQNNGV. This CDR3 has 14 amino acids. The V gene lost 5 bases and the J gene lost 6 bases, with 17 bases spanning the gap. The CDR3: CASSLGRTMGEQYF. In DNA form, the CDR3 reads TGTGCCAGCAGCCTAGGAAGGACCATGGGCGAGCAGTACTTC.

The chain joins TRBV9 to TRBJ2-7; 10 positions match TRBD1. V lost 3 bases to trimming and J lost 1 base; unmatched junction nucleotides: 4. The CDR3 contains 15 residues. Germline loops: CDR1 SGDLS, CDR2 YYNGEE. CDR3 amino acids: CASSGGQGGSYEQYF. The CDR3 DNA reads as TGTGCCAGCAGCGGAGGACAGGGGGGTTCCTACGAGCAGTACTTC.

This clone was seen only a few times. This chain uses TRBV30 with TRBJ1-6; tentative D call: TRBD1 (5 bases). The CDR3 contains 13 residues. V gave up 3 bases and J gave up 8 bases, with 11 bases separating them. Germline loops: CDR1 GTSNPN, CDR2 SVGIG (reference sequence). The CDR3 protein is CAWRRGRDSPLHF. CDR3 nucleotide sequence: TGTGCCTGGAGGAGGGGTAGGGATTCACCCCTCCACTTT.